This TCR beta chain was profiled in a study of blood T cells in healthy people across ages. Combining a sample-barcoded 5' primer with a J-beta primer mix, a second PCR ran for about 7 to 11 cycles. MiXCR was run by TCRdb on the 5' RACE reads, yielding one entry per CDR3 protein. The sample has some 1.1 million distinct CDR3 sequences, more than 30% seen once. CDR3 length equals 15 residues. Germline CDR1 and CDR2: SGDLS and YYNGEE. V lost 7 bases to trimming and J lost 0 bases, with 15 bases between them. The clonotype was recovered from a man between 18 and 35 years old in good health. The sequenced material came from blood. V and J are TRBV9 and TRBJ2-3; D is unresolved. The CDR3 sequence: CASYGGHSSTDTQYF. The CDR3 region has the DNA TGTGCCAGCTACGGTGGCCATTCTAGCACAGATACGCAGTATTTT.